The clone carrying this T cell receptor beta chain has at least ten counts. Its antigen is currently unknown. These data come from a study of CD8 T cells in ankylosing spondylitis. TCRdb redid the calling of the 5' RACE reads with MiXCR, one entry per CDR3 protein. Counted here are about 210,000 distinct CDR3 sequences, roughly 6.6% occurring once; the ten biggest clones make up more than 13%. Overall study findings and caveats: Ankylosing spondylitis blood appeared to be characterized by a TCR beta motif of roughly eight highly homologous variants.

The CDR3 has 18 residues. The V and J ends lost 6 bases and 0 bases, in that order; junction bases with no gene match: 11. Per the germline V gene, CDR1 is SGHRS and CDR2 is YFSETQ. The TCR comes from a male donor with ankylosing spondylitis. What was sequenced was blood, either unsorted or a sorted T cell fraction (not recorded which). V and J are TRBV5-1 and TRBJ2-1; 11 bases line up with TRBD2. CDR3 sequence (DNA): TGCGCCAGCAAGGTTATTCCTAGCGGGAGGAGCTCCTACAATGAGCAGTTCTTC. This encodes CASKVIPSGRSSYNEQFF.